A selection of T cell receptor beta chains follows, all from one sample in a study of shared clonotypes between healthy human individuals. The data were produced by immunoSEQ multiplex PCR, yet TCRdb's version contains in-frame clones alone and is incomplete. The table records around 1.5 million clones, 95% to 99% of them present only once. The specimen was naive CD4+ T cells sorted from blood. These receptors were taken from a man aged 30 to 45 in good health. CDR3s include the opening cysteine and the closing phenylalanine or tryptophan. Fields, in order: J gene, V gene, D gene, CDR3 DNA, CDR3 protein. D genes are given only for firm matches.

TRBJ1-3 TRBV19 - TGTGCCAGTAGTATATTAGGAAACACCATATATTTT CASSILGNTIYF
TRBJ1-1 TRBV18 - TGTGCCAGCTCACCCCCGGGAGGAATTACTGAAGCTTTCTTT CASSPPGGITEAFF
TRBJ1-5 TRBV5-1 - TGCGCCAGCAGCTTGGACCCCAGCAATCAGCCCCAGCATTTT CASSLDPSNQPQHF
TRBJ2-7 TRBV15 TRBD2 TGTGCCACCAGCAGGTTGACTCCGGGACTAGCGGGAGAACTCTACGAGCAGTACTTC CATSRLTPGLAGELYEQYF
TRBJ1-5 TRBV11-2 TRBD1 TGTGCCAGCAGCTCGACAGGGAGCAATCAGCCCCAGCATTTT CASSSTGSNQPQHF
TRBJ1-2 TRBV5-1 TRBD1 TGCGCCAGCAGCTCGGGCGACAGGGGCTATGGCTACACCTTC CASSSGDRGYGYTF
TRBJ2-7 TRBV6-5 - TGTGCCAGCTGGAAGACAGATACCTACGAGCAGTACTTC CASWKTDTYEQYF
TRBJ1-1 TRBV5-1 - TGCGCCAGCAGCCCGCCGGCCCCCAACACTGAAGCTTTCTTT CASSPPAPNTEAFF
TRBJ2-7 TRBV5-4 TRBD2 TGTGCCAGCAGCCAAATGGGACTAACTTCCTACGAGCAGTACTTC CASSQMGLTSYEQYF
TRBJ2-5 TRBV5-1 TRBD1 TGCGCCAGCAGCTTGGACAGGGGGCCTGAGACCCAGTACTTC CASSLDRGPETQYF
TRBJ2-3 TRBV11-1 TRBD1 TGTGCCAGCAGCTTACAGGGGGCGGGAGATACGCAGTATTTT CASSLQGAGDTQYF
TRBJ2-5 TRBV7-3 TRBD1 TGTGCCAGCAGCCCCATCCCCCGGACAGGGATTCAGGAGACCCAGTACTTC CASSPIPRTGIQETQYF
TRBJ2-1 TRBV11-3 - TGTGCCAGCAGCTTAGGGGGGCGGGACTCCTACAATGAGCAGTTCTTC CASSLGGRDSYNEQFF
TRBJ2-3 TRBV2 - TGTGCCAGCAGTGAAGCGGGGGAAGATACGCAGTATTTT CASSEAGEDTQYF
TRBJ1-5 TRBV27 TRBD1 TGTGCCAGCAGTTTAGGACAGGGGAATTTACAGCCCCAGCATTTT CASSLGQGNLQPQHF